This TCR beta chain was documented in a study of regulatory T cells. Study-wide findings and caveats: Hydrophobic residues at CDR3 positions 6 and 7 were enriched in conventional CD4+ T cells of CD3G-deficient patients. Regulatory T cells showed the strongest V-J pair restriction and V/J gene skewing among patient repertoires.

Germline V gene data show CDR1 as ENHRY and CDR2 as SYGVKD. V gave up 4 bases and J gave up 3 bases, with 7 bases separating them. The CDR3 has 12 amino acids. CD4+ cells were sorted into CD25-high CD127-low regulatory cells and CD25-low CD127-high conventional cells. The PCR used 52 TRBV and 13 TRBJ primers. The method was immunoSEQ multiplex PCR; TCRdb's version includes in-frame clones alone and lacks a portion of them. The table lists some 23,000 clones, approximately 91% of them singletons. Remarks on this clone: What it binds is unknown.

The chain is built from TRBV10-3 and TRBJ2-7; TRBD1 is a possible D gene (6 bases). The sample comprised conventional CD4+ T cells sorted from blood. The TCR sequence derives from a child aged 5 to 17 with CD3G deficiency. CDR3 region: CAISVDSYEQYF. The DNA of the CDR3 is TGTGCCATCAGTGTGGACAGCTACGAGCAGTACTTC.